This TCR beta chain derives from a study of T-cell reconstitution after alpha-beta-depleted transplantation in children. General observations from the study: The study traced high day-60 TCRbeta diversity in some patients to surviving recipient T cells and thymic progenitors.

CDR1 is LNHNV and CDR2 is YYDKDF in the germline V gene (reference sequence). The CDR3 sequence is 14 residues long. The ends were cut back, 3 bases at V and 7 bases at J, with 16 bases in the middle. This clonotype was seen a few times. Its antigen is unidentified. Preparation of the TCRbeta library used unique molecular identifiers. MiXCR, run by TCRdb on the PCR reads, gives a single entry per CDR3 protein. Altogether some 440,000 distinct CDR3 sequences are present, roughly 16% being singletons, with the ten largest covering under 30%. This receptor was taken from a boy under two years old who had a stem cell transplant for Wiskott-Aldrich syndrome, so the T cells may come from the graft donor. The chain joins TRBV15 to TRBJ2-7; a weak D match, TRBD2 (6 bases). This specimen was PBMCs, mostly from graft donor cells, taken 360 days after TCRalphabeta/CD19-depleted stem cell transplant. The CDR3 DNA reads as TGTGCCACCAGCAGGGGGGGTAGTGGGGGAGAGCAGTACTTC. Encoded protein: CATSRGGSGGEQYF.